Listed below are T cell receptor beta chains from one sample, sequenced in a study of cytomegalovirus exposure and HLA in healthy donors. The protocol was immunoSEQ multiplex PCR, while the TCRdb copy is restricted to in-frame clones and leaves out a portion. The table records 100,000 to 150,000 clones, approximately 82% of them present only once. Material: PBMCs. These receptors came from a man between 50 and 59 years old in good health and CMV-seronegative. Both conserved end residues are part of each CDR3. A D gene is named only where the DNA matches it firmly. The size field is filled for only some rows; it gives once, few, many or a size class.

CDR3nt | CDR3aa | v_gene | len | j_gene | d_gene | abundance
TGTGCCAGTAGTAGGACAGGGGCTGGCAATGAGCAGTTCTTC | CASSRTGAGNEQFF | TRBV19 | 14 | TRBJ2-1 | TRBD1 | .
TGCGCCAGCAGCCAGGCGTTTAACCTAGGTTCGGACTATGGCTACACCTTC | CASSQAFNLGSDYGYTF | TRBV4-3 | 17 | TRBJ1-2 | . | once
TGTGCCAGCAGCTTGGGGGGCGGGGAAGAGACCCAGTACTTC | CASSLGGGEETQYF | TRBV5-6 | 14 | TRBJ2-5 | . | .
TGTGCCTGGAGTGTAGACAGGACCGGAGACTATAATTCACCCCTCCACTTT | CAWSVDRTGDYNSPLHF | TRBV30 | 17 | TRBJ1-6 | . | .
TGCGCCAGCAGCGCGCCCGGGGGGGGGTTCCAAGAGACCCAGTACTTC | CASSAPGGGFQETQYF | TRBV5-1 | 16 | TRBJ2-5 | TRBD2 | .
TGTGCCAGCAGCAAACCTAGCGGGGGGGCGGCAGATACGCAGTATTTT | CASSKPSGGAADTQYF | TRBV5-4 | 16 | TRBJ2-3 | TRBD2 | .
TGTGCCAGCAGCGGGGACAGGGGGCAGAATGAGCAGTTCTTC | CASSGDRGQNEQFF | TRBV9 | 14 | TRBJ2-1 | TRBD1 | .
TGCGCCAGCAGTGAGGACACCTACTATGGCTACACCTTC | CASSEDTYYGYTF | TRBV10-1 | 13 | TRBJ1-2 | . | once
TGTGCCAGCAGCCCGGGGGGCCGATATGGCTACACCTTC | CASSPGGRYGYTF | TRBV27 | 13 | TRBJ1-2 | . | once
TGTGCCACCAGCACCTACCATGTGGATACGCAGTATTTT | CATSTYHVDTQYF | TRBV15 | 13 | TRBJ2-3 | . | .
TGTGCCAGCAGTTACTGGGGGGGCATGGATGAGCAGTTCTTC | CASSYWGGMDEQFF | TRBV6-5 | 14 | TRBJ2-1 | . | .
TGTGCCAGCAGGGGCCCCTACCCCAATCAGCCCCAGCATTTT | CASRGPYPNQPQHF | TRBV27 | 14 | TRBJ1-5 | . | .
TGTGCCAGCAGCTTGGATCGAGTCTACGAGCAGTACTTC | CASSLDRVYEQYF | TRBV5-4 | 13 | TRBJ2-7 | . | .
TGTGCCAGCAGCTTCTGGGGCCCGAACACTGAAGCTTTCTTT | CASSFWGPNTEAFF | TRBV7-2 | 14 | TRBJ1-1 | . | once
TGTGCCAGCAGCCTGAGGGGGGGGGATGCAGATACGCAGTATTTT | CASSLRGGDADTQYF | TRBV9 | 15 | TRBJ2-3 | . | .
TGTGCCAGCAGCTTATCCACAGGGGGCTACGAGCAGTACTTC | CASSLSTGGYEQYF | TRBV5-4 | 14 | TRBJ2-7 | TRBD1 | .
TGTGCCAGCAGCTTAAGGGGATCAGAGGAAGCTTTCTTT | CASSLRGSEEAFF | TRBV7-9 | 13 | TRBJ1-1 | . | few
TGTGCCAGCTCACCAAGGGGGCTGGGCAATGAGCAGTTCTTC | CASSPRGLGNEQFF | TRBV18 | 14 | TRBJ2-1 | TRBD1 | few
TGTGCCAGCAACACCGGGGACAGCTCCTACAATGAGCAGTTCTTC | CASNTGDSSYNEQFF | TRBV9 | 15 | TRBJ2-1 | TRBD1 | .
TGCGCCAGCAGGCAGGGGGACACTGAAGCTTTCTTT | CASRQGDTEAFF | TRBV5-1 | 12 | TRBJ1-1 | TRBD1 | .
TGTGCCAGCAGCTCCGTCTACAGGGACCTAGCCAAAAACATTCAGTACTTC | CASSSVYRDLAKNIQYF | TRBV7-9 | 17 | TRBJ2-4 | . | .
TGCGCCAGCAGCTTGATCCCTCCGGGTACGCAGTATTTT | CASSLIPPGTQYF | TRBV5-1 | 13 | TRBJ2-3 | . | .
TGCGCCAGCAGCTCAGAAGCGGGGCAGACCACAGATACGCAGTATTTT | CASSSEAGQTTDTQYF | TRBV5-1 | 16 | TRBJ2-3 | TRBD2 | .
TGTGCCAGCAATACAGGGGGCAACACTGAAGCTTTCTTT | CASNTGGNTEAFF | TRBV19 | 13 | TRBJ1-1 | TRBD1 | .
TGTGCCAGCGCGAGGATCTACGAGCAGTACTTC | CASARIYEQYF | TRBV2 | 11 | TRBJ2-7 | . | .
TGCGCCAGCAGCTTCTCCCCGACAGCCCTGAGGCCCTATGGCTACACCTTC | CASSFSPTALRPYGYTF | TRBV5-1 | 17 | TRBJ1-2 | . | .
TGTGCCAGCAGCTTTACAGGGGGCACTGAAGCTTTCTTT | CASSFTGGTEAFF | TRBV7-3 | 13 | TRBJ1-1 | TRBD1 | .
TGTGCCAGCACTGTTGGGGCAGGGAATGGCTACACCTTC | CASTVGAGNGYTF | TRBV2 | 13 | TRBJ1-2 | . | .
TGTGCCAGCAGCGTAGGGGGGCCCAGACAGGGCGTCGCTGAAGCTTTCTTT | CASSVGGPRQGVAEAFF | TRBV9 | 17 | TRBJ1-1 | TRBD1 | once
TGTGCCAGCAGCCCATGGAGCGAAAGCATTGAAGCTTTCTTT | CASSPWSESIEAFF | TRBV7-9 | 14 | TRBJ1-1 | . | .
TGTGCCAGCAGCCCGACGGGGATCCGCTCCTACGAGCAGTACTTC | CASSPTGIRSYEQYF | TRBV7-9 | 15 | TRBJ2-7 | . | .
TGTGCCAGCAGCCAAGACTCTAATAAACTAGCGGGCAACTACAATGAGCAGTTCTTC | CASSQDSNKLAGNYNEQFF | TRBV7-6 | 19 | TRBJ2-1 | TRBD2 | .
TGTGCCAGCGGTGACAGATTTCTAGCCAAAAACATTCAGTACTTC | CASGDRFLAKNIQYF | TRBV6-6 | 15 | TRBJ2-4 | . | .
TGTGCCATCAGTTCCCAGGGGCTGAACACTGAAGCTTTCTTT | CAISSQGLNTEAFF | TRBV10-3 | 14 | TRBJ1-1 | . | .
TGTGCCAGCAGCTCAGACAGGGGGCTTGGCACAGATACGCAGTATTTT | CASSSDRGLGTDTQYF | TRBV13 | 16 | TRBJ2-3 | TRBD1 | once
TGTGCCAGCAGTTCCCCGGGACAGTCCACCGGGGAGCTGTTTTTT | CASSSPGQSTGELFF | TRBV28 | 15 | TRBJ2-2 | TRBD1 | .
TGCGCCAGCAGCCAAGAGGACAGTCTTATCTCCTACGAGCAGTACTTC | CASSQEDSLISYEQYF | TRBV4-1 | 16 | TRBJ2-7 | . | .
TGTGCCAGCAGCTTTCGAGACAGGGCTTTCGAAGCTTTCTTT | CASSFRDRAFEAFF | TRBV5-6 | 14 | TRBJ1-1 | TRBD1 | .
TGTGCCAGCAGCGTAGAAGCATCCAACACCATATATTTT | CASSVEASNTIYF | TRBV9 | 13 | TRBJ1-3 | . | .
TGTGCCAGTAGTAGGGGACAGGGGCCGAACACTGAAGCTTTCTTT | CASSRGQGPNTEAFF | TRBV19 | 15 | TRBJ1-1 | TRBD1 | .
TGTGCCAGCAGCGCCCAACCGGGACAGGGCTCAGATACGCAGTATTTT | CASSAQPGQGSDTQYF | TRBV9 | 16 | TRBJ2-3 | TRBD1 | .
TGTGCCAGCAGTTACTCGGGACAGGGGGCGGGCTACGAGCAGTACTTC | CASSYSGQGAGYEQYF | TRBV6-5 | 16 | TRBJ2-7 | TRBD1 | .
TGTGCCAGCAGTGCCGTGACAGGGGAACGGGGCTACACCTTC | CASSAVTGERGYTF | TRBV2 | 14 | TRBJ1-2 | TRBD1 | once
TGTGCCAGCAGTTTGTTCAGCGGGGGTTCCGGGGGGACCCAGTACTTC | CASSLFSGGSGGTQYF | TRBV27 | 16 | TRBJ2-5 | TRBD2 | .
TGTGCCATCAGTGAGCAGGGTACCGGCTACGAGCAGTACTTC | CAISEQGTGYEQYF | TRBV10-3 | 14 | TRBJ2-7 | . | .
TGTGCCAGCACTCTATCTGGGCAGGGGAATTCACCCCTCCACTTT | CASTLSGQGNSPLHF | TRBV6-5 | 15 | TRBJ1-6 | . | .
TGTGCCTGGAGTGTAGGAGACAGGGGGAATTCCCCCCTCCACTTT | CAWSVGDRGNSPLHF | TRBV30 | 15 | TRBJ1-6 | TRBD1 | .
TGTGCCAGCAGTTTTAGTCTAGCGGGGATCTACGAGCAGTACTTC | CASSFSLAGIYEQYF | TRBV28 | 15 | TRBJ2-7 | TRBD2 | .
TGTGCCAGCAGTTACTCGTGTAGATTAACCTCTAGCACAGATACGCAGTATTTT | CASSYSCRLTSSTDTQYF | TRBV6-7 | 18 | TRBJ2-3 | . | .
TGTGCCAGCAGGAGGGCCGAGAATCTGAACACTGAAGCTTTCTTT | CASRRAENLNTEAFF | TRBV2 | 15 | TRBJ1-1 | . | .
TGCGCCAGCAGCTTGACTAGCGGGGCCTACGAGCAGTACTTC | CASSLTSGAYEQYF | TRBV5-1 | 14 | TRBJ2-7 | TRBD2 | .
TGTGCCAGCAGTGCATCGGGACTAGCGGGGGGGGGCTACGAGCAGTACTTC | CASSASGLAGGGYEQYF | TRBV28 | 17 | TRBJ2-7 | TRBD2 | .
TGTGCCTGGTCAATGACAGTCGGCGCGGACATTCAGTACTTC | CAWSMTVGADIQYF | TRBV30 | 14 | TRBJ2-4 | . | once
TGCGCCAGCAGCTTGGCCGGACAGGGGAATTCACCCCTCCACTTT | CASSLAGQGNSPLHF | TRBV5-1 | 15 | TRBJ1-6 | TRBD1 | .
TGTGCCAGTAGTATCGCTAGCGCTCCAACCTACGAGCAGTACTTC | CASSIASAPTYEQYF | TRBV19 | 15 | TRBJ2-7 | . | .
TGTGCTAGTGGTTTTCGGTTGTATCGAGGGCAGCCCCAGCATTTT | CASGFRLYRGQPQHF | TRBV12-5 | 15 | TRBJ1-5 | . | once
TGTGCCAGCAGTACCCGCCCGCTAGCGGGGGGCCGGGGAGATACGCAGTATTTT | CASSTRPLAGGRGDTQYF | TRBV27 | 18 | TRBJ2-3 | TRBD2 | .